The present T cell receptor beta chain was sequenced within a study of blood T cells in healthy people across ages. Primed by a sample-barcoded 5' primer and a J-beta primer mix, a second PCR proceeded for 7 to 11 cycles. TCRdb used MiXCR to reprocess the 5' RACE reads, holding one entry per CDR3 protein. Found here are over 1,500,000 distinct CDR3 sequences, approximately 39% of them singletons; the top ten hold 20% to 25%. This clonotype came up a few times. Germline CDR1 SEHNR, CDR2 FQNEAQ (reference sequence). CDR3 length: 16 amino acids. V shed 2 bases, J shed 2 bases, and the junction held 5 bases outside the gene matches.

The V gene is TRBV7-9, the J gene TRBJ2-1; 8 nucleotides line up with TRBD1. The sequenced sample was blood. The origin of this receptor is a human donor in good health. CDR3 nucleotides: TGTGCCAGCAGCTTAATGGGGACAGGACCCTACAATGAGCAGTTCTTC. Its protein is CASSLMGTGPYNEQFF.